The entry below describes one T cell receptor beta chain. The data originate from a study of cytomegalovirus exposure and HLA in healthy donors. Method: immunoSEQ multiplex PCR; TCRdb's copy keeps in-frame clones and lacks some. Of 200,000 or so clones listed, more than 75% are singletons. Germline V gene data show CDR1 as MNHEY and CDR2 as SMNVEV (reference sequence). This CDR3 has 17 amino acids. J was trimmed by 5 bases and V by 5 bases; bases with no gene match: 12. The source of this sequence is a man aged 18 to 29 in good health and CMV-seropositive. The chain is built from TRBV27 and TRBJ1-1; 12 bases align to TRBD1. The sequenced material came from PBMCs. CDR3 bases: TGTGCCAGCAGTGTACCGGGACAGGGGGCGCGAGGGACTGAAGCTTTCTTT. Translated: CASSVPGQGARGTEAFF.